The source of this TCR beta chain is a study of T cells in tumors after PD-1 blockade. The wider study: Some patients also took daily vismodegib 150 mg during anti-PD-1 treatment.

The table came from immunoSEQ multiplex PCR; TCRdb's copy has only in-frame clones and leaves some out. This table holds tens of thousands of clones, about four fifths found once. Germline V CDR1 and CDR2: MNHNY, SVGAGI (reference sequence). This CDR3 spans 12 amino acids. V lost 6 bases and J 4 bases, leaving 9 bases between the germline ends. The gene calls are TRBV6-6 and TRBJ2-5; no reliable D call. The TCR comes from a human donor with basal cell carcinoma. The sequencing here drew on PBMCs, taken before anti-PD-1 treatment. CDR3: CASRRMGETQYF. CDR3 sequence (DNA): TGTGCCAGCAGACGGATGGGAGAGACCCAGTACTTC.